A single sample is the source of the 22 T cell receptor beta chains below, sequenced in a study of Tregs in tolerant kidney transplant recipients. The nonmyeloablative bone marrow transplants came from related graft donors, with transient mixed chimerism. Generated by immunoSEQ multiplex PCR, the TCRdb table keeps only in-frame clones and is missing some. The listing records under 30,000 clones. Source: CD4+ T cells from blood (PBMCs), taken 6 months after the transplant. The receptors come from a human patient who received a combined kidney and bone marrow transplant. Some of the T cells may derive from the graft donor.

A word on this clone: Sequencing ends 3 residues short of the CDR3 end; the germline J gene provides the rest. The chain has TRBV6-1 and TRBJ2-7; a possible D gene is TRBD1 (6 bases). Germline CDR1 and CDR2: MNHNS and SASEGT. V was cut by 3 bases and J by 3 bases, with 9 bases left in between. This CDR3 is built from 13 residues. The DNA read from the CDR3 is TGTGCCAGCAGTGAGGGACAAGACTACGAG. Its translation: CASSEGQDYE. The whole CDR3 protein is CASSEGQDYEQYF.

As concerns this clone: The CDR3 is cut off 3 residues early in the read; its end comes from the germline J gene. V usage is TRBV5-1 and J usage is TRBJ2-5; 7 positions match TRBD1. The J segment lost 7 bases and the V segment lost 4 bases, leaving 13 bases of the junction unmatched. The CDR3 runs to 15 residues. Germline values: CDR1 SGHRS, CDR2 YFSETQ. Incomplete CDR3 DNA: TGCGCCAGCAGCCCCGGGGACAGAGTCGGTGGGACC. It translates to CASSPGDRVGGT. The entire CDR3 protein reads CASSPGDRVGGTQYF.

For this clone: The CDR3 end falls 3 residues outside the read, so it is completed with the germline J gene. This chain uses TRBV14 with TRBJ1-1; 10 bases line up with TRBD1. CDR3 length equals 17 residues. V trimming: 2 bases; J trimming: 6 bases; junction bases outside the gene matches: 12. Germline V gene data show CDR1 as SGHDN and CDR2 as FVKESK. The sequenced CDR3 bases are TGTGCCAGCAGCCAAAGTTATCTAGGGACAGGGGTGGCTGAA. Residues: CASSQSYLGTGVAE. The whole CDR3 protein is CASSQSYLGTGVAEAFF.

Regarding this clone: Sequencing ends 3 residues short of the CDR3 end; the germline J gene provides the rest. The chain carries TRBV5-6 and TRBJ2-7; TRBD1 is a possible D gene (5 bases). V lost 2 bases and J 5 bases, leaving 14 bases between the germline ends. The germline V gene encodes CDR1 SGHDT and CDR2 YYEEEE. The CDR3 length is 14 residues. The covered CDR3 bases are TGTGCCAGCAGCTTCTGGCAGGGCGGCGACGAG. Residues: CASSFWQGGDE. The full CDR3 protein reads CASSFWQGGDEQYF.

The sequenced CDR3 bases are TGTGCCAGTAGTATCCGGTCTATTAATCAGCCC. Protein: CASSIRSINQP. The entire CDR3 is CASSIRSINQPQHF. The J gene is TRBJ1-5, the V gene TRBV19; D is unresolved. The read is 3 residues too short to cover the CDR3 end, so that end is filled in from the germline J gene. Per the germline V gene, CDR1 is LNHDA and CDR2 is SQIVND (reference sequence). The V end was cut by 3 bases, the J end by 4 bases, with 10 bases between. The CDR3 covers 14 residues.

With respect to this clone: The read is 3 residues too short to cover the CDR3 end, so that end is filled in from the germline J gene. The chain uses TRBV7-9 and TRBJ1-4; maybe TRBD1 (5 bases). The CDR3 spans 12 residues. The germline V gene has CDR1 SEHNR and CDR2 FQNEAQ (reference sequence). V was cut by 5 bases and J by 7 bases, with 8 bases left in between. The CDR3 is CASSQDSEKLFF. The sequenced CDR3 bases are TGTGCCAGCAGCCAAGACAGTGAAAAA.

This clone is medium-sized by frequency. The CDR3 end is not reached by the read, which stops 3 residues before it; the germline J gene fills it in. The chain combines TRBV6-2 or TRBV6-3 with TRBJ1-2; 10 bases are a match to TRBD1. CDR1 and CDR2 from the germline V gene are MNHEY and SVGEGT. CDR3 length: 15 residues. This CDR3 is CASTRAGTGDRGYTF. CDR3 DNA (partial): TGTGCCAGCACACGTGCAGGGACAGGGGACCGAGGC.

With respect to this clone: The DNA ends 3 residues before the CDR3 does, and the rest of the CDR3 is filled in from the germline J gene. The genes are TRBV19 and TRBJ1-6, with a tentative D call TRBD1 (6 bases). V was pared by 4 bases and J by 4 bases, with 8 bases between. Germline assignment: CDR1 LNHDA and CDR2 SQIVND (reference sequence). The CDR3 has 14 residues. The sequenced part of the CDR3 DNA is TGTGCCAGTAGTAGGACAGAATATAATTCACCC. This codes for CASSRTEYNSP. The full CDR3 protein is CASSRTEYNSPLHF.

As to this clone: The read halts 3 residues ahead of the CDR3 end, with the missing end drawn from the germline J gene. The chain uses TRBV7-2 and TRBJ2-3; D unresolved. Looked up from germline, CDR1 is SGHTA and CDR2 is FQGNSA. The CDR3 extends over 14 amino acids. Deletions cut 3 bases from V and 1 base from J, with 8 bases between. This CDR3 reads CASSFAGGTDTQYF. Partial CDR3 DNA: TGTGCCAGCAGCTTCGCAGGTGGCACAGATACG.

Comments on this clone: The CDR3 end falls 3 residues outside the read, so it is completed with the germline J gene. This chain joins TRBV7-9 and TRBJ2-7; the match to TRBD2 covers 7 bases. Per germline, CDR1 SEHNR and CDR2 FQNEAQ (reference sequence). The CDR3 has 12 amino acids. V gave up 4 bases and J gave up 6 bases; unmatched junction bases: 3. The CDR3 spells CASSSSGGEQYF. The part of the CDR3 DNA that was read is TGTGCCAGCAGCTCTTCGGGGGGCGAG. Full variable domain (outside the CDR3, taken from reference TRBV7-9 and TRBJ2-7): DTGVSQNPRHKITKRGQNVTFRCDPISEHNRLYWYRQTLGQGPEFLTYFQNEAQLEKSRLLSDRFSAERPKGSFSTLEIQRTEQGDSAMYLCASSSSGGEQYFGPGTRLTVT.

Remarks on this clone: The read falls 3 residues short of the CDR3 end, and the missing part is taken from the germline J gene. The rearrangement uses TRBV30 and TRBJ1-5; tentatively, D is TRBD1 (6 bases). Germline CDR1 is GTSNPN and CDR2 is SVGIG (reference sequence). The CDR3 has 13 amino acids. The germline V and J ends were trimmed by 6 bases and 7 bases, with 16 bases remaining between them. The CDR3 is CACDTGLRQPQHF. Incomplete CDR3 DNA: TGTGCCTGCGACACAGGGCTAAGGCAGCCC.

A note on this clone: The read terminates 3 residues before the CDR3 end, so the remaining end is supplied by the germline J gene. This chain joins TRBV5-1 and TRBJ2-3, with 11 bases aligning to TRBD2. There are 15 residues in the CDR3. Germline lookup yields CDR1 SGHRS and CDR2 YFSETQ. The J segment lost 2 bases and the V segment lost 2 bases, leaving 1 base of the junction unmatched. CDR3 region: CASSLLAGVTDTQYF. The part of the CDR3 DNA that was read is TGCGCCAGCAGCTTACTAGCGGGGGTCACAGATACG.

With regard to this clone: Read data end 3 residues before the CDR3 end; the end is taken from the germline J gene. The chain couples TRBV6-2 or TRBV6-3 to TRBJ2-7; 8 nucleotides align to TRBD1. The trim removed 8 bases at V and 0 bases at J, leaving 0 bases unmatched. CDR3 length: 12 residues. Germline CDR1 and CDR2: MNHEY and SVGEGT. The DNA read from the CDR3 is TGTGCCAGCGGACAGGGCTCCTACGAG. It specifies CASGQGSYE. The entire CDR3 sequence reads CASGQGSYEQYF.

As concerns this clone: The CDR3 end lies 3 residues beyond the end of the read and is filled in from the germline J gene. The chain couples TRBV7-6 to TRBJ1-6; 9 nucleotides match TRBD1. There are 16 residues in the CDR3. CDR1 SGHVS and CDR2 FNYEAQ come from the germline V gene. Germline trimming cut 5 bases from V and 9 bases from J; bases unmatched to any gene: 11. CDR3 sequence reads: CASSLRTGAESSPLHF. CDR3 DNA, as far as it was read: TGTGCCAGCAGCCTTCGGACAGGGGCGGAGAGTTCACCC.

This clone is called medium-sized based on its frequency. CDR3 protein: CASSATSGSTDTQYF. The CDR3 bases that were read are TGTGCCAGCAGCGCGACTAGCGGGAGCACAGATACG. V usage is TRBV2 and J usage is TRBJ2-3; TRBD2 agrees at 10 bases. The read ends 3 residues early relative to the CDR3; the germline J gene fills the gap. The CDR3 loop spans 15 amino acids. Germline-derived CDR1 and CDR2 are SNHLY and FYNNEI. The junction had 3 bases not matched to a gene; V was cut back by 6 bases and J by 0 bases.

A remark on this clone: The sequenced fragment ends 3 residues before the CDR3 boundary, so the rest is inferred from the germline J gene. The rearrangement joins TRBV20-1 to TRBJ1-4, with D possibly being TRBD1 (5 bases). The length of the CDR3 is 14 residues. Deletions cut 0 bases from V and 8 bases from J, with 13 bases between. Germline values: CDR1 DFQATT, CDR2 SNEGSKA (reference sequence). The CDR3 DNA, read in part, is TGCAGTGCTAGAGATCCGAAGAAGGGGGAAAAA. The encoded protein is CSARDPKKGEK. The whole CDR3 protein reads CSARDPKKGEKLFF.

In terms of frequency, this clone is medium-sized. The CDR3 end is not reached by the read, which stops 3 residues before it; the germline J gene fills it in. The chain combines TRBV10-3 with TRBJ1-3; no definite D call. CDR3 length: 15 residues. V was clipped by 4 bases and J by 4 bases, with 14 bases between them. Germline V gene sequence: CDR1 ENHRY, CDR2 SYGVKD. Incomplete CDR3 DNA: TGTGCCATCAGTGCGCTTGCGGGAGAAGGAAACACC. As protein: CAISALAGEGNT. The complete CDR3 sequence is CAISALAGEGNTIYF.

CDR3 protein: CATSRDFSRGSNQPQHF. The sequenced part of the CDR3 DNA is TGTGCCACCAGCAGAGATTTTTCCCGGGGTAGCAATCAGCCC. V usage is TRBV15 and J usage is TRBJ1-5, with D hard to call. Read coverage stops 3 residues before the CDR3 terminus; the germline J gene supplies the remainder. Germline CDR1 is LNHNV and CDR2 is YYDKDF (reference sequence). CDR3 length: 17 residues. Between the trimmed V and J ends, which lost 0 bases and 0 bases, there was a span of 12 bases.

With respect to this clone: The CDR3 end lies 3 residues beyond the end of the read and is filled in from the germline J gene. The rearrangement uses TRBV7-2 and TRBJ1-4, with D unclear. The CDR3 consists of 15 residues. Per the germline V gene, CDR1 is SGHTA and CDR2 is FQGNSA. Trimming took off 5 bases at V and 3 bases at J, with 13 bases between the two ends. The sequenced CDR3 bases are TGTGCCAGCAGCCCCAGCGGCGGGCCTAATGAAAAA. Amino acid sequence: CASSPSGGPNEK. In full, the CDR3 is CASSPSGGPNEKLFF. Full variable domain (missing parts from reference TRBV7-2 and TRBJ1-4): GAGVSQSPSNKVTEKGKDVELRCDPISGHTALYWYRQSLGQGLEFLIYFQGNSAPDKSGLPSDRFSAERTGGSVSTLTIQRTQQEDSAVYLCASSPSGGPNEKLFFGSGTQLSVL.

Comment on this clone: The CDR3 is cut off 3 residues early in the read; its end comes from the germline J gene. V and J are TRBV12-3 or TRBV12-4 and TRBJ2-7, with TRBD2 matching over 8 bases. The junction had 2 bases not matched to a gene; V was cut back by 2 bases and J by 2 bases. The CDR3 loop spans 14 amino acids. CDR3 protein: CASSLRGGAYEQYF. The sequenced part of the CDR3 DNA is TGTGCCAGCAGTTTACGGGGGGGAGCCTACGAG.

About this clone: The read halts 3 residues ahead of the CDR3 end, with the missing end drawn from the germline J gene. The chain recombines TRBV2 with TRBJ1-6; D is uncertain. CDR1 is SNHLY, CDR2 FYNNEI, per germline. The CDR3 consists of 15 residues. V was trimmed by 6 bases and J by 9 bases, leaving 18 bases between them. The CDR3 is CASSASGGLVSPLHF. The sequenced CDR3 bases are TGTGCCAGCAGCGCCTCCGGAGGGTTAGTTTCACCC.

Comments on this clone: Read sequence stops 3 residues before the CDR3 end, and the germline J gene provides the missing end. The chain employs TRBV2 and TRBJ2-1, with D possibly TRBD2 on 6 matching bases. The CDR3 is made up of 16 amino acids. Germline values: CDR1 SNHLY, CDR2 FYNNEI. The ends were cut back, 6 bases at V and 6 bases at J, with 21 bases in the middle. The DNA read from the CDR3 is TGTGCCAGCAGCGTTTGGGACTCCCGGTGGGCCAATGAG. Its protein is CASSVWDSRWANE. The full CDR3 protein reads CASSVWDSRWANEQFF.